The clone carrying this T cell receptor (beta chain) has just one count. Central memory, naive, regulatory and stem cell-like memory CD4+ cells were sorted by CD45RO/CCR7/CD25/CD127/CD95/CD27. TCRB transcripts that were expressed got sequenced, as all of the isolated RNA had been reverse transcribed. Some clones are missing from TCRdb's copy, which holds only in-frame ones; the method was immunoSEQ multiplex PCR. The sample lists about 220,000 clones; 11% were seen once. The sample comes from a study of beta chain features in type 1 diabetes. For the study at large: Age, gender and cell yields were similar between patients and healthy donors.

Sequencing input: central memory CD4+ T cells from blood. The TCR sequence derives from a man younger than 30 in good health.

CDR3 sequence: CAWSEGREGQPQHF. As DNA, the CDR3 is TGTGCCTGGAGTGAAGGCAGGGAGGGTCAGCCCCAGCATTTT. This rearrangement joins TRBV30 to TRBJ1-5, with D perhaps TRBD1 (5 bases). The CDR3 contains 14 residues. Trimming took off 1 base at V and 6 bases at J, with 13 bases between the two ends. In germline, CDR1 is GTSNPN, CDR2 SVGIG (reference sequence).